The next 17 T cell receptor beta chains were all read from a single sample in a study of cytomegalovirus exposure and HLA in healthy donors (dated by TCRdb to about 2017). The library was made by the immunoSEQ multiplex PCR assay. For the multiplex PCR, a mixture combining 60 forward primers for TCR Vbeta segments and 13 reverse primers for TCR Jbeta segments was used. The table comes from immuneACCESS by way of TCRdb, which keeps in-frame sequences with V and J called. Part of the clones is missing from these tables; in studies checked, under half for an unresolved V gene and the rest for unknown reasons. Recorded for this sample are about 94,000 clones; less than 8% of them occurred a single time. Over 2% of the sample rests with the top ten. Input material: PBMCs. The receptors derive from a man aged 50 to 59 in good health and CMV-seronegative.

CDR3 sequence reads: CASSLVWALTNTEAFF. In nucleotides, the CDR3 is TGTGCCAGCAGCTTAGTATGGGCACTTACGAACACTGAAGCTTTCTTT. The gene calls are TRBV7-8 and TRBJ1-1, with D unclear. There are 16 residues in the CDR3. Germline V gives CDR1 SGHVS, CDR2 FQNEAQ. With 1 base removed from V and 1 base from J, the gap between germline ends came to 13 bases. The whole variable domain, remainder taken from reference TRBV7-8 and TRBJ1-1, is GAGVSQSPRYKVAKRGQDVALRCDPISGHVSLFWYQQALGQGPEFLTYFQNEAQLDKSGLPSDRFFAERPEGSVSTLKIQRTQQEDSAVYLCASSLVWALTNTEAFFGQGTRLTVV.

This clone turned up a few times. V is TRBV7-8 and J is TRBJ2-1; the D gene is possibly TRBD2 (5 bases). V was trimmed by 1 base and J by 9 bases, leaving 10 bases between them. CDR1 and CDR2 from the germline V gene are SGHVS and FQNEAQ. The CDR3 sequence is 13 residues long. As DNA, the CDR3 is TGTGCCAGCAGCTTAGTAGAGGGTTTTGAGCAGTTCTTC. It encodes CASSLVEGFEQFF.

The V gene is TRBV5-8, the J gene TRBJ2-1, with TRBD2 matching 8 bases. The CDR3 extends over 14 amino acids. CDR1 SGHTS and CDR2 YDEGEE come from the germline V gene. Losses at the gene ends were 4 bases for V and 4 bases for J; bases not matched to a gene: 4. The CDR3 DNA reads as TGTGCCAGCAGCGACCCGGGGGGGTACAATGAGCAGTTCTTC. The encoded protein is CASSDPGGYNEQFF.

CDR3 nucleotides: TGTGCCAGCAGTCCGTCACTAGCGGGAGGTCCCTACGAGCAGTACTTC. Protein product: CASSPSLAGGPYEQYF. The gene calls are TRBV28 and TRBJ2-7; 12 nucleotides agree with TRBD2. The germline V gene has CDR1 MDHEN and CDR2 SYDVKM. V lost 5 bases to trimming and J lost 2 bases; unmatched junction nucleotides: 7. The CDR3 runs to 16 residues.

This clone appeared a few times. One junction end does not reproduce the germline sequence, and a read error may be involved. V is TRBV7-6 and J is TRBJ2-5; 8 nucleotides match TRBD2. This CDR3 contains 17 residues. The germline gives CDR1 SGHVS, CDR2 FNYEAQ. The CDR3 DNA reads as TGTGCCAGTAGCTTAATTTTAACGGGGGGGCTTAAAGAGACCCAGTACTTC. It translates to CASSLILTGGLKETQYF.

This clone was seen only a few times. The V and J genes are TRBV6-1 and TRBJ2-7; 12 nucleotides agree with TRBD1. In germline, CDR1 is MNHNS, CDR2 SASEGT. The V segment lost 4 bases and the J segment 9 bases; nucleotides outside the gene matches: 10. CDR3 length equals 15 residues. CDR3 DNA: TGTGCCAGCAGTGCGTACCGGGACAGGGGGCAAGGGCAGTACTTC. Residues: CASSAYRDRGQGQYF.

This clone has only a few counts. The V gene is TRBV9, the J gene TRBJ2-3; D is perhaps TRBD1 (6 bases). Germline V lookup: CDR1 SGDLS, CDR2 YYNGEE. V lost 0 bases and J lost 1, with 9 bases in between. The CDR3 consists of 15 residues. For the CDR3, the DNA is TGTGCCAGCAGCGTAGGGTGGGGGCGCACAGATACGCAGTATTTT. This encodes CASSVGWGRTDTQYF.

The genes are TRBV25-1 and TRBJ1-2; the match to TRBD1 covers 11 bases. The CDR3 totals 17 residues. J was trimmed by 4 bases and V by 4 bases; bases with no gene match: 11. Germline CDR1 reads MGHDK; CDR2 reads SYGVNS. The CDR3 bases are TGTGCCAGCAGTGGAGACGGGGACAGGGGGTTTCTCTATGGCTACACCTTC. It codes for CASSGDGDRGFLYGYTF.

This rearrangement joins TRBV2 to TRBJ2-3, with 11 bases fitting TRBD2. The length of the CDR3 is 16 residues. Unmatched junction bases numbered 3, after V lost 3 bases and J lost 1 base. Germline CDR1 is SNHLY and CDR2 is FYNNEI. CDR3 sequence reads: CASSDSLAGGTDTQYF. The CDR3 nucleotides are TGTGCCAGCAGTGATTCACTAGCGGGGGGCACAGATACGCAGTATTTT.

DNA of the CDR3: TGTGCCAGCATGGTCAGGGGATCACAGCCCCAGCATTTT. Translated: CASMVRGSQPQHF. This chain joins TRBV28 and TRBJ1-5; D is possibly TRBD1 (6 bases). V was clipped by 7 bases and J by 7 bases, with 14 bases between them. CDR1 is MDHEN, CDR2 SYDVKM, per germline. CDR3 length equals 13 residues.

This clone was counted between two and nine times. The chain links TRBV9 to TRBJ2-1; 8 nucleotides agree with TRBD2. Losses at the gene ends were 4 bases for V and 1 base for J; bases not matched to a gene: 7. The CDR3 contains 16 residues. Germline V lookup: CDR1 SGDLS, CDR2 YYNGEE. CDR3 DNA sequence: TGTGCCAGCAGCTTGCGGGGGGACCTATCCTACAATGAGCAGTTCTTC. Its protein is CASSLRGDLSYNEQFF.

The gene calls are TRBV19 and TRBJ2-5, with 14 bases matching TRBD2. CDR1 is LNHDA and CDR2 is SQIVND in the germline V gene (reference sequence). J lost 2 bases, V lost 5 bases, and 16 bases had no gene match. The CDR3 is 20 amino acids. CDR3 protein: CASSPWPGTSGSNWQETQYF. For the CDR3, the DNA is TGTGCCAGTAGTCCTTGGCCCGGGACTAGCGGGAGTAATTGGCAAGAGACCCAGTACTTC.

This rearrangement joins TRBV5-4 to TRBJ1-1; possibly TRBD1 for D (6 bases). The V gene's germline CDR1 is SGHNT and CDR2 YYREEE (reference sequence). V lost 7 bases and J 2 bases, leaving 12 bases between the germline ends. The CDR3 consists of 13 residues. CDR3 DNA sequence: TGTGCCAGCCTCAGGGGCATTAACACTGAAGCTTTCTTT. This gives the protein CASLRGINTEAFF.

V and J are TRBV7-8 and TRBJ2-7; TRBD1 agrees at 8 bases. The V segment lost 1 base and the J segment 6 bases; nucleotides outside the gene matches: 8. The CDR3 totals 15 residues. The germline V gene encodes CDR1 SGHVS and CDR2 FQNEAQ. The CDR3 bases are TGTGCCAGCAGCTTAGTTCAGGACAGGGAAGGCGAGCAGTACTTC. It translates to CASSLVQDREGEQYF.

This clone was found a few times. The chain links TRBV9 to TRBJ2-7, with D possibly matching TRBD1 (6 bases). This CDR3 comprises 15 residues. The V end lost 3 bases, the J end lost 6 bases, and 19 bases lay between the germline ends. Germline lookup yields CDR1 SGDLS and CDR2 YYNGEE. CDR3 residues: CASSATPQGSLEQYF. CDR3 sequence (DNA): TGTGCCAGCAGCGCAACACCACAGGGTTCTCTCGAGCAGTACTTC.

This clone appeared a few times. The CDR3 bases are TGTGCCATCTCCATCGGGACAGAGAACACTGAAGCTTTCTTT. The encoded protein is CAISIGTENTEAFF. The gene calls are TRBV10-3 and TRBJ1-1; the match to TRBD1 covers 7 bases. The J segment lost 1 base and the V segment lost 8 bases, leaving 7 bases of the junction unmatched. The CDR3 has 14 amino acids. Germline CDR1 ENHRY, CDR2 SYGVKD.

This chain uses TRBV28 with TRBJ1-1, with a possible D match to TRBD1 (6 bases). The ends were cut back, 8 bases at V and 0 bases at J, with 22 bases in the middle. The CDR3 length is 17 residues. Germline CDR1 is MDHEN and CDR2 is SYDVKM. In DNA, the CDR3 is TGTGCCAGCGGTAGTTGGGGGGGCGGGAACATGAACACTGAAGCTTTCTTT. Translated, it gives CASGSWGGGNMNTEAFF.